Following are 22 T cell receptor beta chains from one sample sequenced in a study of blood T cell repertoires in COVID-19. Clones were read by immunoSEQ multiplex PCR, and TCRdb kept only the in-frame ones, dropping some. The sample shows fewer than 350,000 clones, around 88% of them seen only once. The source material was PBMCs or T cells enriched from blood (not recorded which). Every receptor here comes from a woman aged 40 to 50 who had recovered from COVID-19.

This clone showed up just once. The genes are TRBV28 and TRBJ1-3; a weak D match, TRBD1 (6 bases). The CDR3 has 13 residues. The V gene's germline CDR1 is MDHEN and CDR2 SYDVKM. The V end was cut by 10 bases, the J end by 0 bases, with 10 bases between. CDR3 coding DNA: TGTGCCACCTTGACAGGCTCTGGAAACACCATATATTTT. It yields the protein CATLTGSGNTIYF.

The rearrangement uses TRBV2 and TRBJ2-7, with D uncertain. The germline V gene encodes CDR1 SNHLY and CDR2 FYNNEI. This CDR3 comprises 15 residues. Trimming took off 6 bases at V and 5 bases at J, with 20 bases between the two ends. The CDR3 region has the DNA TGTGCCAGCAGCCCTCTTTCTGCTCCTCCTAACGAGCAGTACTTC. Translating gives CASSPLSAPPNEQYF. Complete variable domain (other parts from reference TRBV2 and TRBJ2-7): EPEVTQTPSHQVTQMGQEVILRCVPISNHLYFYWYRQILGQKVEFLVSFYNNEISEKSEIFDDQFSVERPDGSNFTLKIRSTKLEDSAMYFCASSPLSAPPNEQYFGPGTRLTVT.

V usage is TRBV7-9 and J usage is TRBJ2-5; possible D gene TRBD1, 6 bases. The CDR3 contains 14 residues. Looked up from germline, CDR1 is SEHNR and CDR2 is FQNEAQ (reference sequence). The germline V and J ends were trimmed by 5 bases and 2 bases, with 12 bases remaining between them. The CDR3 DNA sequence: TGTGCCAGCAGCCTCGCAGGGGTTCAAGAGACCCAGTACTTC. This translates into CASSLAGVQETQYF.

CDR3 DNA sequence: TGTGCCAGCAGCATTGCTGGGGCGGGAGGCGTCTACGAGCAGTACTTC. This translates into CASSIAGAGGVYEQYF. This chain joins TRBV7-3 and TRBJ2-7, with 8 nucleotides matching TRBD2. Germline lookup yields CDR1 SGHTA and CDR2 FQGTGA. CDR3 length: 16 residues. Losses at the gene ends were 5 bases for V and 3 bases for J; bases not matched to a gene: 12.

The gene calls are TRBV30 and TRBJ2-1, with 8 bases that match TRBD2. The trim removed 1 base at V and 1 base at J, leaving 3 bases unmatched. CDR3 size: 15 residues. CDR1 is GTSNPN, CDR2 SVGIG, per germline (reference sequence). CDR3 residues: CAWSDPSGSYNEQFF. The CDR3 DNA follows: TGTGCCTGGAGTGATCCTAGCGGGTCCTACAATGAGCAGTTCTTC. Full variable domain (rest looked up from reference TRBV30 and TRBJ2-1): SQTIHQWPATLVQPVGSPLSLECTVEGTSNPNLYWYRQAAGRGLQLLFYSVGIGQISSEVPQNLSASRPQDRQFILSSKKLLLSDSGFYLCAWSDPSGSYNEQFFGPGTRLTVL.

This chain connects TRBV7-9 to TRBJ2-1; 10 bases line up with TRBD2. Germline assignment: CDR1 SEHNR and CDR2 FQNEAQ (reference sequence). The CDR3 is made up of 18 amino acids. Losses at the gene ends were 2 bases for V and 5 bases for J; bases not matched to a gene: 12. DNA of the CDR3: TGTGCCAGCAGCTTAAAACCCACCGCTAGCGGGAGAGACAATGAGCAGTTCTTC. Residues: CASSLKPTASGRDNEQFF.

The chain is built from TRBV9 and TRBJ2-2; 11 nucleotides match TRBD2. The V gene end was trimmed by 0 bases and the J gene end by 7 bases; junction bases not matched to a gene: 8. The CDR3 covers 17 residues. Germline lookup yields CDR1 SGDLS and CDR2 YYNGEE. CDR3 bases: TGTGCCAGCAGCGTAGAGGTAGCGGGAGGGCCTAACGGGGAGCTGTTTTTT. This encodes CASSVEVAGGPNGELFF.

The genes are TRBV27 and TRBJ2-7; 9 bases match TRBD1. In germline, CDR1 is MNHEY, CDR2 SMNVEV (reference sequence). CDR3 size: 14 residues. Trimming cost V 5 bases and J 5 bases; bases outside gene matches: 7. CDR3 residues: CASSPRQGVDEQYF. In DNA, the CDR3 is TGTGCCAGCAGTCCACGACAGGGGGTTGACGAGCAGTACTTC.

The V and J genes are TRBV28 and TRBJ2-3; 8 positions agree with TRBD1. Germline V gene lookup returns CDR1 MDHEN and CDR2 SYDVKM. This CDR3 has 14 amino acids. Trimming at V came to 6 bases and at J to 2 bases, leaving 4 bases not matched to a gene. CDR3 DNA sequence: TGTGCCAGCAGCCGGACAGGGACCACAGATACGCAGTATTTT. Its translation is CASSRTGTTDTQYF.

The chain links TRBV27 to TRBJ2-7, with D tentatively TRBD2 (7 bases). This CDR3 comprises 12 residues. Germline V lookup: CDR1 MNHEY, CDR2 SMNVEV (reference sequence). V was clipped by 6 bases and J by 3 bases, with 9 bases between them. Here the CDR3 DNA reads TGTGCCAGCAGAGGGGGGGACTACGAGCAGTACTTC. It translates to CASRGGDYEQYF.

The rearrangement joins TRBV7-2 to TRBJ1-2; the D gene is possibly TRBD1 (6 bases). In germline, CDR1 is SGHTA, CDR2 FQGNSA. Between the trimmed V and J ends, which lost 0 bases and 4 bases, there was a span of 15 bases. The CDR3 contains 16 residues. Here the CDR3 DNA reads TGTGCCAGCAGCTTAGCGCTTCCAGGGGTGGGCTATGGCTACACCTTC. Protein: CASSLALPGVGYGYTF.

This clone was seen at least ten times. This chain joins TRBV6-4 and TRBJ2-1, with 10 bases lining up with TRBD2. The CDR3 consists of 14 residues. Germline V gene lookup returns CDR1 MRHNA and CDR2 SNTAGT. V was clipped by 4 bases and J by 5 bases; unmatched bases: 2. CDR3 DNA sequence: TGTGCCAGCAGTGGTCTAGCGGGGGACAATGAGCAGTTCTTC. This encodes CASSGLAGDNEQFF.

The rearrangement joins TRBV7-8 to TRBJ2-1; TRBD2 matches at 7 bases. Germline-derived CDR1 and CDR2 are SGHVS and FQNEAQ. The CDR3 sequence is 16 residues long. The trim removed 5 bases at V and 4 bases at J, leaving 11 bases unmatched. CDR3 loop: CASSPRAGVVYNEQFF. The CDR3 nucleotides are TGTGCCAGCAGCCCCAGGGCGGGAGTAGTGTACAATGAGCAGTTCTTC.

The DNA of the CDR3 is TGTGCCAGCAGCTCCTCTAGTGTGGCCTACAATGAGCAGTTCTTC. Its protein product is CASSSSSVAYNEQFF. This chain joins TRBV7-3 and TRBJ2-1; D remains ambiguous. The CDR3 loop spans 15 amino acids. CDR1 is SGHTA and CDR2 is FQGTGA in the germline V gene. Trimming removed 4 bases at V and 2 bases at J, with 12 bases between.

V and J are TRBV5-4 and TRBJ2-5, with D unresolved. V lost 3 bases and J 0 bases, leaving 9 bases between the germline ends. The germline V gene encodes CDR1 SGHNT and CDR2 YYREEE (reference sequence). The CDR3 totals 14 residues. CDR3 sequence (DNA): TGTGCCAGCAGCTCCCGGTCTTACCAAGAGACCCAGTACTTC. Translating it yields CASSSRSYQETQYF.

The chain carries TRBV24-1 and TRBJ2-2; D gene ambiguous. Germline CDR1 is KGHDR and CDR2 is SFDVKD. The CDR3 spans 12 residues. Between the trimmed V and J ends, which lost 8 bases and 8 bases, there was a span of 11 bases. DNA of the CDR3: TGTGCCACCAATCCAGGAAGTGGGGAGCTGTTTTTT. Translation: CATNPGSGELFF.

This clone showed up just a few times. This chain uses TRBV18 with TRBJ1-3; TRBD1 agrees at 7 bases. This CDR3 spans 17 amino acids. Germline CDR1 reads KGHSH; CDR2 reads LQKENI. V trimming: 2 bases; J trimming: 1 base; junction bases outside the gene matches: 8. This CDR3 is CASSPNRQGWSGNTIYF. CDR3 DNA sequence: TGTGCCAGCTCACCAAACAGACAGGGCTGGTCTGGAAACACCATATATTTT.

The rearrangement uses TRBV18 and TRBJ2-3, with 10 bases aligning to TRBD2. V dropped 3 bases and J dropped 2; count of bases not matched to a gene: 2. Germline CDR1 and CDR2: KGHSH and LQKENI. The CDR3 has 15 amino acids. This CDR3 is CASSPTSGPTDTQYF. The CDR3 DNA follows: TGTGCCAGCTCACCGACTAGCGGGCCCACAGATACGCAGTATTTT.

This clone has more than one count but fewer than ten. This rearrangement joins TRBV3-1 (or the pseudogene TRBV3-2) to TRBJ1-2; tentatively, D is TRBD1 (5 bases). The CDR3 contains 15 residues. Germline-derived CDR1 and CDR2 are LGHDT and YNNKEL (reference sequence). V was shortened by 2 bases and J by 2 bases, with 12 bases between the two germline ends. In nucleotides, the CDR3 is TGTGCCAGCAGCCAATATACGGGGGGGAACTATGGCTACACCTTC. It codes for CASSQYTGGNYGYTF.

The chain is built from TRBV3-1 (or the pseudogene TRBV3-2) and TRBJ2-5, with TRBD1 identical over 7 bases. Trimming cost V 1 base and J 7 bases; bases outside gene matches: 6. The germline V gene has CDR1 LGHDT and CDR2 YNNKEL (reference sequence). This CDR3 has 14 residues. Written as DNA, the CDR3 is TGTGCCAGCAGCCAAGTTAGGGGGCTTGGGACCCAGTACTTC. Translation: CASSQVRGLGTQYF.

V and J are TRBV19 and TRBJ1-2; D is perhaps TRBD1 (5 bases). Germline-derived CDR1 and CDR2 are LNHDA and SQIVND (reference sequence). The CDR3 is 16 residues long. The V and J ends lost 3 bases and 6 bases respectively, with 20 bases between them. The CDR3 sequence: CASSISGRREKHGYTF. The CDR3, as DNA: TGTGCCAGTAGTATCTCGGGTCGCAGGGAAAAACATGGCTACACCTTC.

J is TRBJ2-4 and V is TRBV28; 8 bases map to TRBD1. J lost 8 bases, V lost 6 bases, and 6 bases had no gene match. From germline, CDR1 is MDHEN and CDR2 SYDVKM. This CDR3 region has 13 residues. The CDR3 nucleotides read TGTGCCAGCAGGCCTGACAGGGGCGACATTCAGTACTTC. Encoded protein: CASRPDRGDIQYF.